The present entry profiles one T cell receptor beta chain with its context. The CDR3 is 14 residues long. The V gene end was trimmed by 5 bases and the J gene end by 7 bases; junction bases not matched to a gene: 5. Germline V gene sequence: CDR1 MGHDK, CDR2 SYGVNS. These data come from a study of blood T cell repertoires in COVID-19. Turning to the study itself: Whether acute or convalescent, the COVID-19 samples came from the United States, Italy and Spain. PBMCs, B-cell-depleted T cells, or T cells were the source of the cDNA or gDNA that made up the material.

The authors' processing: Cell counts per sample came from amplifying reference gene primers. Data came from immunoSEQ multiplex PCR; TCRdb stores just in-frame clones and leaves some out. V, J and clone size reflect that table, while D and trimming were determined from the DNA. The sample lists tens of thousands of clones, around 90% seen once, with under 6% in the top ten. V usage is TRBV25-1 and J usage is TRBJ2-1, with 10 bases lining up with TRBD2. The sample taken for sequencing was peripheral blood. This TCR derives from a human donor in a cohort sampled during active COVID-19. The CDR3 coding sequence is TGTGCCAGCAGTACACGGACTAGCGGAAATGAGCAGTTCTTC. It translates to CASSTRTSGNEQFF.